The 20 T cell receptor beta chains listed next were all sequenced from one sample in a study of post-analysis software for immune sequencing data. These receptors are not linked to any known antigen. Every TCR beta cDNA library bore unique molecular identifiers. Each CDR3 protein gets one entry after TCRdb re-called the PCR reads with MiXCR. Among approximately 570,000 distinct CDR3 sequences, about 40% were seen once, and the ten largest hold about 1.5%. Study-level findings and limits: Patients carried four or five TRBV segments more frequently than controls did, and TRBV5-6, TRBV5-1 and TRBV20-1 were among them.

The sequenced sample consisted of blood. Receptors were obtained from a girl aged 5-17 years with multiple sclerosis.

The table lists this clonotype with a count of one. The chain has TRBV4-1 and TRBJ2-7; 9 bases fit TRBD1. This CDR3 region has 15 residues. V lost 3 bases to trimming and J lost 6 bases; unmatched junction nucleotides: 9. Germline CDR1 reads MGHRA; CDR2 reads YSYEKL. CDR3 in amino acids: CASSQDRGLRREQYF. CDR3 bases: TGCGCCAGCAGCCAGGACAGGGGCCTTCGGCGCGAGCAGTACTTC.

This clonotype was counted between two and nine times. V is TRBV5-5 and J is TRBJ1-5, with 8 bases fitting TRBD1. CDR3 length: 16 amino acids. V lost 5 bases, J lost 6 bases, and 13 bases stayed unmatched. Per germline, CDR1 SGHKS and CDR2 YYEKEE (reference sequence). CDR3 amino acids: CASSPQQGVVSQPQHF. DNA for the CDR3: TGTGCCAGCAGTCCTCAACAGGGGGTAGTTAGTCAGCCCCAGCATTTT. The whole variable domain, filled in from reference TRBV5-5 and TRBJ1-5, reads DAGVTQSPTHLIKTRGQQVTLRCSPISGHKSVSWYQQVLGQGPQFIFQYYEKEERGRGNFPDRFSARQFPNYSSELNVNALLLGDSALYLCASSPQQGVVSQPQHFGDGTRLSIL.

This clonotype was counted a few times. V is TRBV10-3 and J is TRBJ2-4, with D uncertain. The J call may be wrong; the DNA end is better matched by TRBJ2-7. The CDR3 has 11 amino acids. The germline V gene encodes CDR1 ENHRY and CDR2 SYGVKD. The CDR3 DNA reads TGTGCCATCAGCTCCACTAACGAGCAGTACTTC. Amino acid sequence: CAISSTNEQYF.

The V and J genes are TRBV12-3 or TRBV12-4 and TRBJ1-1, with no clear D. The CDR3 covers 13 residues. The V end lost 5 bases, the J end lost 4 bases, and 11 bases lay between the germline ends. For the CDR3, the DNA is TGTGCCAGCAGTGTAGGGCAGCCCACTGAAGCTTTCTTT. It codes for CASSVGQPTEAFF.

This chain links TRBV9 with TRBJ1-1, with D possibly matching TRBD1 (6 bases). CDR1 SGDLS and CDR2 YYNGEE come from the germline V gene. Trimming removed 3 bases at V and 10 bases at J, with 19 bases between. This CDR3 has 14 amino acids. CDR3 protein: CASSDGTGPPGAFF. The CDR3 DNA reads TGTGCCAGCAGCGATGGTACAGGGCCCCCCGGAGCTTTCTTT.

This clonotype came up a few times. The CDR3 DNA reads TGTGCCAGTAAGAACCCCCCACCCCGGAACACTGAAGCTTTCTTT. Residues: CASKNPPPRNTEAFF. The rearrangement joins TRBV6-5 to TRBJ1-1; D gene unclear. V lost 9 bases to trimming and J lost 1 base, with 18 bases between them. The CDR3 totals 15 residues. From germline, CDR1 is MNHEY and CDR2 SVGAGI.

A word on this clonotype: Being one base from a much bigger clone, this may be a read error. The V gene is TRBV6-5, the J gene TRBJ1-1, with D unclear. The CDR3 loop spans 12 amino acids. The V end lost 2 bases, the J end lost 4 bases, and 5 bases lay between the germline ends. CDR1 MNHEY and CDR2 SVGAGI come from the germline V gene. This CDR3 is CASSYGSTEAFF. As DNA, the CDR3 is TGTGCCAGCAGTTACGGGAGCACTGAAGCTTTCTTT.

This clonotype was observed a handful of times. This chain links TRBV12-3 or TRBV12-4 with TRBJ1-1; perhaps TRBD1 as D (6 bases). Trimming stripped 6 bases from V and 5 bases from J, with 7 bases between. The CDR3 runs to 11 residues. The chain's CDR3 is CASSQGTEAFF. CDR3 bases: TGTGCCAGCAGCCAGGGGACTGAAGCTTTCTTT.

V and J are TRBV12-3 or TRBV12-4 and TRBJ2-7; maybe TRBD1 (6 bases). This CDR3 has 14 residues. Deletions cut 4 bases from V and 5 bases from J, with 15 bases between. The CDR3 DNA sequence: TGTGCCAGCAGTTCGGGCAGGGGTATCAACGAGCAGTACTTC. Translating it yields CASSSGRGINEQYF.

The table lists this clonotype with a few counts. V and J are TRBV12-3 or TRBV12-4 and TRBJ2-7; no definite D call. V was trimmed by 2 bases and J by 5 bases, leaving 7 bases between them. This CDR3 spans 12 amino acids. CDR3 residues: CASSLSSHEQYF. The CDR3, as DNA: TGTGCCAGCAGTTTATCGAGCCACGAGCAGTACTTC.

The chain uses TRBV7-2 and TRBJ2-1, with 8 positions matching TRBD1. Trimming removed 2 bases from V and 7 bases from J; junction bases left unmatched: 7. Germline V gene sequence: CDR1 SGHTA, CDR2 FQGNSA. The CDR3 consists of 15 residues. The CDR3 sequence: CASSLFQGAVNEQFF. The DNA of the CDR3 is TGTGCCAGCAGCTTATTCCAGGGGGCGGTGAATGAGCAGTTCTTC.

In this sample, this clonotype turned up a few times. CDR3 sequence: CASSSTTSGGGAYNEQFF. Here the CDR3 DNA reads TGTGCCAGCAGCTCAACGACTAGCGGGGGGGGAGCCTACAATGAGCAGTTCTTC. V gene TRBV9 combines with J gene TRBJ2-1; 14 nucleotides agree with TRBD2. V shed 4 bases, J shed 2 bases, and the junction held 8 bases outside the gene matches. Germline CDR1 is SGDLS and CDR2 is YYNGEE. The CDR3 is 18 amino acids.

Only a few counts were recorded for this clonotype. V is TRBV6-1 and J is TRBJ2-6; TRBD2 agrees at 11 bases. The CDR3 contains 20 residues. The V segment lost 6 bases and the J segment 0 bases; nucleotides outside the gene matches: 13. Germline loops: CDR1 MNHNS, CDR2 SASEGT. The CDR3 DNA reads TGTGCCAGCAGCCTTATCCCCATAGCGGGGGGGACCTCTGGGGCCAACGTCCTGACTTTC. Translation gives CASSLIPIAGGTSGANVLTF.

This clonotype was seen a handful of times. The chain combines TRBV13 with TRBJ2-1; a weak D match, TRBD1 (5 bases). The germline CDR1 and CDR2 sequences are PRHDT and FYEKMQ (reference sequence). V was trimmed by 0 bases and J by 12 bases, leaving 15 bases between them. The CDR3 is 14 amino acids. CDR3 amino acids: CASSLGTGLVGQFF. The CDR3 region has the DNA TGTGCCAGCAGCTTAGGCACAGGCCTTGTCGGGCAGTTCTTC.

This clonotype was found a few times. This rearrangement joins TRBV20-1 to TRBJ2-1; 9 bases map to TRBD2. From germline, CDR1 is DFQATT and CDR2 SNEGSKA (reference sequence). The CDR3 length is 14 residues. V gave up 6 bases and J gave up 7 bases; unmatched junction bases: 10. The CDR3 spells CSAPWAGGRNEQFF. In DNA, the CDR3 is TGCAGTGCCCCCTGGGCGGGGGGGCGGAATGAGCAGTTCTTC.

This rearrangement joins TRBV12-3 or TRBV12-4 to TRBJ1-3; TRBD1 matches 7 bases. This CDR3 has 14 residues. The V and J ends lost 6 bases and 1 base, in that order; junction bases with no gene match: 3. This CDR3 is CASRYRGSGNTIYF. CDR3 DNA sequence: TGTGCCAGCAGGTACAGGGGTTCTGGAAACACCATATATTTT.

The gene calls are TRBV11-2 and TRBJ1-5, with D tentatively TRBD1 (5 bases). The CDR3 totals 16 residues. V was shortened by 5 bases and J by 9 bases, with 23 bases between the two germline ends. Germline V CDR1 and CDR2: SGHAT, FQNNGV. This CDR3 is CASSALKGPFGGPQHF. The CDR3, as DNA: TGTGCCAGCAGCGCGCTTAAGGGACCCTTCGGGGGGCCCCAGCATTTT.

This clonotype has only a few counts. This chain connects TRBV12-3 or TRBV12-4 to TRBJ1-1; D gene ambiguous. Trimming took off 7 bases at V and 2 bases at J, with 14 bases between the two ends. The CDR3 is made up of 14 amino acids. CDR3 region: CASTSKRENTEAFF. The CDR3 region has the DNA TGTGCCAGCACCTCAAAAAGGGAAAACACTGAAGCTTTCTTT.

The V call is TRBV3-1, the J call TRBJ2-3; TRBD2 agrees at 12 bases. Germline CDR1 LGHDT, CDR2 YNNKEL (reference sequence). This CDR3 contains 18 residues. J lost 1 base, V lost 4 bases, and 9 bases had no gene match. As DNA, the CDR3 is TGTGCCAGCAGCCCGTCGTTACTAGCGGGGGGCCGCACAGATACGCAGTATTTT. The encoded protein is CASSPSLLAGGRTDTQYF.

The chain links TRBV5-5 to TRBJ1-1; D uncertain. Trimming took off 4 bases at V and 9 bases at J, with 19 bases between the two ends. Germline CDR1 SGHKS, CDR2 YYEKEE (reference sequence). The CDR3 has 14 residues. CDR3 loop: CASSIGSLDSQAFF. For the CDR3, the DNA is TGTGCCAGCAGCATCGGGAGTCTGGATTCCCAAGCTTTCTTT.